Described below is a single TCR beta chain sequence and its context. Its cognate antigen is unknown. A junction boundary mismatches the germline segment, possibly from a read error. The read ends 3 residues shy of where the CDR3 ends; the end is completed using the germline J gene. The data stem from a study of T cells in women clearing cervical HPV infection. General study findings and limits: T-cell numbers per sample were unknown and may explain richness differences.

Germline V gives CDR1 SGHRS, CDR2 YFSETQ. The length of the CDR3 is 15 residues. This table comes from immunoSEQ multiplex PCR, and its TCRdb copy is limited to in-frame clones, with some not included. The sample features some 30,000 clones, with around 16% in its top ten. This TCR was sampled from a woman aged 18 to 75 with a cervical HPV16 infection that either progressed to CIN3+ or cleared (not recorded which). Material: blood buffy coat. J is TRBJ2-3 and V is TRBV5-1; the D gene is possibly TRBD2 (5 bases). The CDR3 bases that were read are TGCGCCAGCACCCTGGAAGGGCCTAGCAAAGATACG. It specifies CASTLEGPSKDT. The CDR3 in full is CASTLEGPSKDTQYF.